This is a list of T cell receptor beta chains from one sample in a study of cytomegalovirus exposure and HLA in healthy donors. TCRdb's table, derived via immunoSEQ multiplex PCR, lists solely in-frame clones and lacks some. The sample includes about 120,000 clones, about 80% of them seen just once. The sequenced sample was PBMCs. Receptors were obtained from a female donor in good health and CMV-seropositive. CDR3s include the opening cysteine and the closing phenylalanine or tryptophan. The order of the fields is V gene, J gene, D gene, clone size, CDR3 DNA, CDR3 protein. D genes are given only for firm matches. Size values are once, few and many counts, or a class for expanded clones, and some rows have none.

V gene: TRBV6-5
J gene: TRBJ1-1
D gene: NA
clone size: NA
CDR3 DNA: TGTGCCAGCAGGTGGGGGGTGAACACTGAAGCTTTCTTT
CDR3 protein: CASRWGVNTEAFF

V gene: TRBV19
J gene: TRBJ2-1
D gene: NA
clone size: NA
CDR3 DNA: TGTGCCAGTAAAGGCCAGGGAACCTACAATGAGCAGTTCTTC
CDR3 protein: CASKGQGTYNEQFF

V gene: TRBV10-3
J gene: TRBJ1-5
D gene: TRBD1
clone size: NA
CDR3 DNA: TGTGCCATCGGACAGGTTAATCAGCCCCAGCATTTT
CDR3 protein: CAIGQVNQPQHF

V gene: TRBV13
J gene: TRBJ2-7
D gene: TRBD1
clone size: NA
CDR3 DNA: TGTGCCAGCAGCTTAGGATACAGGGGGATCTCCTACGAGCAGTACTTC
CDR3 protein: CASSLGYRGISYEQYF

V gene: TRBV6-6
J gene: TRBJ1-3
D gene: NA
clone size: once
CDR3 DNA: TGTGCCACCTCGCTGGGCGAAAACACCATATATTTT
CDR3 protein: CATSLGENTIYF

V gene: TRBV6-6
J gene: TRBJ2-7
D gene: NA
clone size: NA
CDR3 DNA: TGTGCCAGCAGTTACTCTCAGGGTTCCTACGAGCAGTACTTC
CDR3 protein: CASSYSQGSYEQYF

V gene: TRBV2
J gene: TRBJ2-1
D gene: NA
clone size: NA
CDR3 DNA: TGTGCCAGCAGTCCCGAGTACTACAATGAGCAGTTCTTC
CDR3 protein: CASSPEYYNEQFF

V gene: TRBV5-1
J gene: TRBJ2-7
D gene: NA
clone size: NA
CDR3 DNA: TGCGCCAGCAGCCCCCCTGGAAGAAACAGGAACTCCTACGAGCAGTACTTC
CDR3 protein: CASSPPGRNRNSYEQYF

V gene: TRBV19
J gene: TRBJ1-5
D gene: TRBD1
clone size: few
CDR3 DNA: TGTGCCAGTAGTATAGGAGGGGGCGGTCAGCCCCAGCATTTT
CDR3 protein: CASSIGGGGQPQHF

V gene: TRBV25-1
J gene: TRBJ2-5
D gene: NA
clone size: NA
CDR3 DNA: TGTGCCAGCAGTGAAGGGCAAACCCAGTACTTC
CDR3 protein: CASSEGQTQYF

V gene: TRBV5-1
J gene: TRBJ2-1
D gene: TRBD1
clone size: few
CDR3 DNA: TGCGCCAGCAGTAAGGGACAGTTATACAATGAGCAGTTCTTC
CDR3 protein: CASSKGQLYNEQFF

V gene: TRBV7-9
J gene: TRBJ2-1
D gene: TRBD2
clone size: NA
CDR3 DNA: TGTGCCAGCAGCTTCAGCGGGGGTTACAATGAGCAGTTCTTC
CDR3 protein: CASSFSGGYNEQFF

V gene: TRBV6-1
J gene: TRBJ1-5
D gene: NA
clone size: NA
CDR3 DNA: TGTGCCAGCAGTGTTCTTGAGGGAACTCAGCCCCAGCATTTT
CDR3 protein: CASSVLEGTQPQHF

V gene: TRBV13
J gene: TRBJ2-7
D gene: TRBD1
clone size: few
CDR3 DNA: TGTGCCAGCAGCTGGCCTACCGGGACAGGGACCTACGAGCAGTACTTC
CDR3 protein: CASSWPTGTGTYEQYF

V gene: TRBV30
J gene: TRBJ1-4
D gene: TRBD1
clone size: NA
CDR3 DNA: TGTGCCTGGACAGGGGGACATAGGGCTAATGAAAAACTGTTTTTT
CDR3 protein: CAWTGGHRANEKLFF

V gene: TRBV4-3
J gene: TRBJ2-2
D gene: NA
clone size: NA
CDR3 DNA: TGCGCCAGCAGCCAAGACAGTGGCGGGGAGCTGTTTTTT
CDR3 protein: CASSQDSGGELFF

V gene: TRBV11-2
J gene: TRBJ1-3
D gene: NA
clone size: NA
CDR3 DNA: TGTGCCAGCAGCCTATCCGACAGGACGGCGAACACCATATATTTT
CDR3 protein: CASSLSDRTANTIYF

V gene: TRBV11-3
J gene: TRBJ1-6
D gene: NA
clone size: NA
CDR3 DNA: TGTGCCAGCAGCTTAGGGGGCGGTAATTCACCCCTCCACTTT
CDR3 protein: CASSLGGGNSPLHF

V gene: TRBV7-3
J gene: TRBJ1-1
D gene: TRBD1
clone size: NA
CDR3 DNA: TGTGCCAGCAGCTCCGACAGGGACACTGAAGCTTTCTTT
CDR3 protein: CASSSDRDTEAFF

V gene: TRBV5-6
J gene: TRBJ2-3
D gene: NA
clone size: few
CDR3 DNA: TGTGCCAGCAGCAGGCTGGGCCTTTCGTCAGATACGCAGTATTTT
CDR3 protein: CASSRLGLSSDTQYF

V gene: TRBV18
J gene: TRBJ1-3
D gene: NA
clone size: once
CDR3 DNA: TGTGCCAGCTCACCAGGTGATGGCTCCGGAAACACCATATATTTT
CDR3 protein: CASSPGDGSGNTIYF

V gene: TRBV9
J gene: TRBJ1-2
D gene: TRBD1
clone size: few
CDR3 DNA: TGTGCCAGCAGTAGGGACAGGAACTATGGCTACACCTTC
CDR3 protein: CASSRDRNYGYTF

V gene: TRBV19
J gene: TRBJ2-1
D gene: TRBD1
clone size: NA
CDR3 DNA: TGTGCCAGTAGTATCCTATCCGGGACAGGGGAGAGGGAGCAGTTCTTC
CDR3 protein: CASSILSGTGEREQFF

V gene: TRBV7-9
J gene: TRBJ2-3
D gene: NA
clone size: NA
CDR3 DNA: TGTGCCAGCAGCCCCACAGGTCTATCTAGCACAGATACGCAGTATTTT
CDR3 protein: CASSPTGLSSTDTQYF

V gene: TRBV6-1
J gene: TRBJ1-5
D gene: NA
clone size: NA
CDR3 DNA: TGTGCCTCCGAACCGGGTAATAGCAATCAGCCCCAGCATTTT
CDR3 protein: CASEPGNSNQPQHF

V gene: TRBV5-6
J gene: TRBJ2-5
D gene: NA
clone size: NA
CDR3 DNA: TGTGCCAGCAGCTTGGCTTTGCGGGGAATCCAAGAGACCCAGTACTTC
CDR3 protein: CASSLALRGIQETQYF

V gene: TRBV13
J gene: TRBJ2-5
D gene: NA
clone size: once
CDR3 DNA: TGTGCCAGCAGTCATAGGACTGAGAGAGAGACCCAGTACTTC
CDR3 protein: CASSHRTERETQYF

V gene: TRBV18
J gene: TRBJ2-1
D gene: TRBD2
clone size: few
CDR3 DNA: TGTGCCAGCGTTGAAGGAGCGGGGGGAAGGGAGCAGTTCTTC
CDR3 protein: CASVEGAGGREQFF

V gene: TRBV6-6
J gene: TRBJ2-5
D gene: TRBD1
clone size: NA
CDR3 DNA: TGTGCCAGCCGATCTCAACAGGGGAGATCGGAGACCCAGTACTTC
CDR3 protein: CASRSQQGRSETQYF

V gene: TRBV19
J gene: TRBJ1-2
D gene: TRBD1
clone size: NA
CDR3 DNA: TGTGCCAGTAGGTCCGGGACAGTCTATGGCTACACCTTC
CDR3 protein: CASRSGTVYGYTF

V gene: TRBV11-3
J gene: TRBJ2-7
D gene: TRBD2
clone size: few
CDR3 DNA: TGTGCCAGCAGCCCTGAGGGGACTACCTACGAGCAGTACTTC
CDR3 protein: CASSPEGTTYEQYF

V gene: TRBV29-1
J gene: TRBJ1-2
D gene: TRBD1
clone size: NA
CDR3 DNA: TGCAGCGTTGTCTGGCAGGGGGCTTTTTGGGGCTACACCTTC
CDR3 protein: CSVVWQGAFWGYTF

V gene: TRBV7-3
J gene: TRBJ2-1
D gene: TRBD2
clone size: NA
CDR3 DNA: TGTGCCAGCAGCCCTAGCGGGGGGACAAGTGAGCAGTTCTTC
CDR3 protein: CASSPSGGTSEQFF